This is a list of T cell receptor beta chains from one sample in a study of blood T cell repertoires in COVID-19. Produced via immunoSEQ multiplex PCR; TCRdb's table is partial and in-frame only. The data show about 400,000 clones, 65% to 90% seen once. The specimen sequenced was peripheral blood. These receptor sequences come from a woman between 55 and 75 years old with COVID-19, enrolled during active disease. Both conserved end residues are part of each CDR3. D genes are given only for firm matches. Size is omitted from some rows. Given values are once, few, many or a class for expanded clones.

TRBJ1-6	TRBD1	once	TRBV5-5	CASSSGQGDSPLHF	TGTGCCAGCAGCTCCGGACAGGGAGATTCACCCCTCCACTTT
TRBJ1-1	TRBD1	.	TRBV11-3	CASSSDRGHISDTEAFF	TGTGCCAGCAGCTCCGACAGGGGGCACATATCGGACACTGAAGCTTTCTTT
TRBJ1-1	.	.	TRBV7-2	CASSPGLLNTEAFF	TGTGCCAGCAGCCCGGGACTCCTGAACACTGAAGCTTTCTTT
TRBJ1-1	.	.	TRBV3-1/TRBV3-2	CASSPAAGGLPPEAFF	TGTGCCAGCAGCCCAGCGGCGGGGGGACTCCCCCCTGAAGCTTTCTTT
TRBJ2-1	TRBD1	.	TRBV7-9	CASSLVWEGTGAYNEQFF	TGTGCCAGCAGCTTAGTTTGGGAAGGGACAGGAGCCTACAATGAGCAGTTCTTC
TRBJ1-2	TRBD1	.	TRBV11-2	CASSDRQGPLNYGYTF	TGTGCCAGCAGCGACCGACAGGGGCCATTGAACTATGGCTACACCTTC
TRBJ2-7	TRBD1	.	TRBV6-2/TRBV6-3	CASSYRPGQGAHEQYF	TGTGCCAGCAGTTACCGTCCGGGACAGGGGGCGCACGAGCAGTACTTC
TRBJ2-4	.	.	TRBV19	CASSISSMGMKEGIQYF	TGTGCCAGTAGTATTTCGTCGATGGGGATGAAAGAGGGCATTCAGTACTTC
TRBJ2-1	TRBD2	once	TRBV6-4	CASSDGAGGPYNEQFF	TGTGCCAGCAGTGACGGAGCGGGGGGACCCTACAATGAGCAGTTCTTC
TRBJ2-7	TRBD2	.	TRBV4-1	CASSQSSGGAGEQYF	TGCGCCAGCAGCCAATCTAGCGGGGGGGCCGGTGAGCAGTACTTC
TRBJ2-7	TRBD1	.	TRBV4-1	CASSRTGTFDSSYEQYF	TGCGCCAGCAGCCGGACAGGGACCTTCGATAGCTCCTACGAGCAGTACTTC
TRBJ2-2	.	.	TRBV5-8	CASSLGLLNTGELFF	TGTGCCAGCAGCTTGGGACTACTAAACACCGGGGAGCTGTTTTTT
TRBJ1-1	TRBD1	few	TRBV7-9	CASSSALTGANTEAFF	TGTGCCAGCAGCTCGGCCCTTACAGGGGCGAACACTGAAGCTTTCTTT
TRBJ1-4	.	.	TRBV3-1/TRBV3-2	CASSQMSATNEKLFF	TGTGCCAGCAGCCAGATGTCAGCAACTAATGAAAAACTGTTTTTT
TRBJ2-1	TRBD2	.	TRBV18	CASSQGLAGNNEQFF	TGTGCCAGCTCACAAGGACTAGCGGGCAACAATGAGCAGTTCTTC
TRBJ2-4	TRBD1	.	TRBV6-5	CASYGQGRTKNIQYF	TGTGCCAGCTATGGACAGGGGAGGACAAAAAACATTCAGTACTTC
TRBJ1-1	TRBD1	.	TRBV27	CASSLGPGTGKDTEAFF	TGTGCCAGCAGTTTAGGGCCGGGGACAGGGAAGGACACTGAAGCTTTCTTT
TRBJ1-2	.	few	TRBV19	CASSPTGSNYGYTF	TGTGCCAGTAGTCCCACGGGATCTAACTATGGCTACACCTTC
TRBJ1-3	.	.	TRBV12-3/TRBV12-4	CASSTIAGNTIYF	TGTGCCAGCAGTACTATTGCTGGAAACACCATATATTTT
TRBJ2-6	.	.	TRBV15	CATSRETASYSGANVLTF	TGTGCCACCAGCAGAGAAACAGCCAGCTACTCTGGGGCCAACGTCCTGACTTTC
TRBJ1-4	.	.	TRBV2	CASSNPDRNEKLFF	TGTGCCAGCAGTAACCCGGACAGAAATGAAAAACTGTTTTTT
TRBJ2-1	TRBD1	.	TRBV9	CASSPGQVDNEQFF	TGTGCCAGCAGCCCGGGACAGGTAGACAATGAGCAGTTCTTC
TRBJ1-1	.	.	TRBV2	CASSRAGTEAFF	TGTGCCAGCAGTCGGGCGGGAACTGAAGCTTTCTTT
TRBJ1-1	.	.	TRBV29-1	CSVDRGARTEAFF	TGCAGCGTTGATCGGGGGGCAAGGACTGAAGCTTTCTTT
TRBJ1-1	.	.	TRBV2	CASQPWGGDTEAFF	TGTGCCAGCCAGCCCTGGGGGGGGGACACTGAAGCTTTCTTT
TRBJ2-3	TRBD2	.	TRBV9	CASSGLAGNPDTQYF	TGTGCCAGCAGCGGGCTAGCGGGGAACCCAGATACGCAGTATTTT
TRBJ2-7	.	.	TRBV7-2	CASSNRAGQTYEQYF	TGTGCCAGCAGCAACCGGGCCGGACAGACATACGAGCAGTACTTC
TRBJ1-6	.	.	TRBV30	CAWSKGGMRNSPLHF	TGTGCCTGGAGTAAAGGAGGGATGAGAAATTCACCCCTCCACTTT
TRBJ2-1	.	.	TRBV2	CASSSQQYNEQFF	TGTGCCAGCAGCTCCCAACAGTACAATGAGCAGTTCTTC
TRBJ2-1	.	.	TRBV19	CASSISRDNEQFF	TGTGCCAGTAGTATCTCCCGGGACAATGAGCAGTTCTTC
TRBJ2-7	.	.	TRBV2	CASTPQGGEQYF	TGTGCCAGCACCCCACAGGGTGGCGAGCAGTACTTC
TRBJ2-1	TRBD2	.	TRBV11-2	CASSPSDTSGGAFNEQFF	TGTGCCAGCAGCCCTTCCGACACTAGCGGGGGGGCTTTCAATGAGCAGTTCTTC
TRBJ1-6	TRBD1	many	TRBV6-2/TRBV6-3	CASSPTQGARNSPLHF	TGTGCCAGCAGCCCTACACAGGGGGCGAGGAATTCACCCCTCCACTTT
TRBJ1-2	.	.	TRBV13	CASSAGRWGANYGYTF	TGTGCCAGCAGCGCCGGCAGATGGGGAGCTAACTATGGCTACACCTTC
TRBJ2-5	TRBD2	.	TRBV5-5	CASSAAGTSGRVQYF	TGTGCCAGCAGCGCGGCCGGGACTAGCGGCAGGGTCCAGTACTTC
TRBJ1-5	TRBD1	once	TRBV6-5	CASRLTGAFNQPQHF	TGTGCCAGCAGACTAACAGGGGCCTTCAATCAGCCCCAGCATTTT
TRBJ2-2	.	few	TRBV23-1	CASPWRGRNTGELFF	TGCGCCAGCCCTTGGAGGGGACGGAACACCGGGGAGCTGTTTTTT
TRBJ2-7	TRBD1	.	TRBV18	CASSPQTGDGEQYF	TGTGCCAGCTCACCACAGACAGGGGACGGCGAGCAGTACTTC
TRBJ2-3	TRBD2	.	TRBV7-6	CASSSGRVAGGPGDTQYF	TGTGCCAGCAGCTCCGGTAGGGTAGCGGGGGGGCCGGGAGATACGCAGTATTTT
TRBJ2-3	TRBD1	.	TRBV5-1	CASSGGQGNTDTQYF	TGCGCCAGCAGCGGGGGACAGGGTAACACAGATACGCAGTATTTT
TRBJ2-3	.	.	TRBV29-1	CSVEGGDGSADTQYF	TGCAGCGTTGAAGGCGGGGACGGGTCAGCAGATACGCAGTATTTT
TRBJ1-2	.	once	TRBV6-5	CASRPRDRGYGYTF	TGTGCCAGCAGACCCCGGGATCGGGGGTATGGCTACACCTTC
TRBJ1-2	TRBD1	.	TRBV7-2	CASSSRGSDGYTF	TGTGCCAGCAGCTCCAGGGGGTCGGATGGCTACACCTTC
TRBJ1-3	.	.	TRBV19	CASMDWAAGNTIYF	TGTGCCAGTATGGATTGGGCAGCTGGAAACACCATATATTTT
TRBJ2-3	.	.	TRBV5-6	CASSFPGADTQYF	TGTGCCAGCAGCTTCCCGGGGGCAGATACGCAGTATTTT
TRBJ2-7	TRBD1	.	TRBV3-1/TRBV3-2	CATSGTGVYEQYF	TGTGCCACCTCCGGGACAGGGGTCTACGAGCAGTACTTC
TRBJ1-2	TRBD1	.	TRBV4-1	CASSHEGYRGKGYTF	TGCGCCAGCAGCCACGAAGGGTACAGGGGTAAGGGCTACACCTTC
TRBJ2-1	.	.	TRBV11-2	CASSSPSRGHNEQFF	TGTGCCAGCAGCTCCCCCAGCAGGGGCCACAATGAGCAGTTCTTC
TRBJ1-2	.	.	TRBV4-1	CASSQDLAANYGYTF	TGCGCCAGCAGCCAAGATTTGGCAGCTAACTATGGCTACACCTTC
TRBJ1-2	TRBD1	.	TRBV2	CASSEKDYGGQGYTF	TGTGCCAGCAGTGAAAAGGATTACGGGGGACAGGGCTACACCTTC
TRBJ1-6	TRBD1	.	TRBV10-2	CATQQGARVSPLHF	TGCGCCACCCAACAGGGGGCACGGGTTTCACCCCTCCACTTT
TRBJ2-7	TRBD1	.	TRBV3-1/TRBV3-2	CASSQGTGGIYEQYF	TGTGCCAGCAGCCAGGGGACAGGGGGGATCTACGAGCAGTACTTC
TRBJ2-7	TRBD2	once	TRBV9	CASSVGEREFYEQYF	TGTGCCAGCAGCGTCGGGGAGCGGGAATTCTACGAGCAGTACTTC
TRBJ2-1	TRBD2	.	TRBV11-3	CASSFSGGATEQFF	TGTGCCAGCAGCTTTAGCGGGGGGGCTACTGAGCAGTTCTTC
TRBJ2-1	TRBD1	.	TRBV6-5	CASSNRGYNEQFF	TGTGCCAGCAGTAACAGGGGTTACAATGAGCAGTTCTTC
TRBJ1-2	.	.	TRBV10-2	CASSESRRQGLGYTF	TGCGCCAGCAGTGAGTCCCGGCGGCAGGGCCTAGGCTACACCTTC
TRBJ1-5	.	.	TRBV7-2	CASSLPIGRAYVNNQPQHF	TGTGCCAGCAGCCTCCCGATAGGGAGGGCCTACGTCAACAATCAGCCCCAGCATTTT
TRBJ1-2	.	.	TRBV12-3/TRBV12-4	CASRRNYGYTF	TGTGCCAGCAGGCGGAACTATGGCTACACCTTC
TRBJ2-5	TRBD1	once	TRBV6-2/TRBV6-3	CASSTGGRGTQYF	TGTGCCAGCAGTACAGGGGGCAGGGGGACCCAGTACTTC